What follows are 19 T cell receptor beta chains derived from one specimen sequenced in a study of blood T cell repertoires in COVID-19. Profiling relied on immunoSEQ multiplex PCR, and the TCRdb table lists in-frame clones only, not all of them. The sample lists roughly 36,000 clones; 85% to 90% were seen once. Sequenced: peripheral blood. The receptor source for this set is a man in his forties or fifties with active or convalescent COVID-19.

The chain carries TRBV30 and TRBJ1-1; 7 bases map to TRBD1. This CDR3 spans 14 amino acids. After removal of 4 bases from V and 4 bases from J, the junction contained 9 bases not matched to a gene. CDR1 and CDR2 (germline): GTSNPN, SVGIG (reference sequence). The DNA for the CDR3 is TGTGCCTGGAAACGACAGGGTAGGGTCACTGAAGCTTTCTTT. Protein product: CAWKRQGRVTEAFF. Drawing the rest from reference TRBV30 and TRBJ1-1, the complete variable domain is SQTIHQWPATLVQPVGSPLSLECTVEGTSNPNLYWYRQAAGRGLQLLFYSVGIGQISSEVPQNLSASRPQDRQFILSSKKLLLSDSGFYLCAWKRQGRVTEAFFGQGTRLTVV.

The V call is TRBV5-6, the J call TRBJ1-6; D possibly corresponds to TRBD1 (6 bases). V was trimmed by 3 bases and J by 12 bases, leaving 13 bases between them. The CDR3 runs 13 residues. Germline-derived CDR1 and CDR2 are SGHDT and YYEEEE. CDR3 coding DNA: TGTGCCAGCAGCTCCGAGACAGGTTTACCCCTCCACTTT. Protein: CASSSETGLPLHF.

This rearrangement joins TRBV27 to TRBJ2-7; 11 nucleotides agree with TRBD2. The CDR3 runs to 15 residues. The germline V gene has CDR1 MNHEY and CDR2 SMNVEV (reference sequence). Losses at the gene ends were 5 bases for V and 7 bases for J; bases not matched to a gene: 10. The DNA of the CDR3 is TGTGCCAGCAGTCCGGTAGCGGGGGGGCCGTTTGAGCAGTACGTC. The encoded protein is CASSPVAGGPFEQYV.

The chain employs TRBV6-5 and TRBJ1-2; 8 bases are a match to TRBD1. After removal of 6 bases from V and 5 bases from J, the junction contained 8 bases not matched to a gene. The V gene's germline CDR1 is MNHEY and CDR2 SVGAGI. The CDR3 contains 14 residues. For the CDR3, the DNA is TGTGCCAGCAGACCCGGGACAGGACCATATGGCTACACCTTC. It yields the protein CASRPGTGPYGYTF.

This clone was detected once. J is TRBJ1-6 and V is TRBV2; TRBD1 agrees at 7 bases. Trimming removed 6 bases from V and 3 bases from J; junction bases left unmatched: 14. CDR1 and CDR2 from the germline V gene are SNHLY and FYNNEI. The CDR3 contains 18 residues. The CDR3 loop reads CASSFGRQGSNYNSPLHF. The CDR3 DNA reads as TGTGCCAGCAGCTTCGGCCGACAGGGCTCGAACTATAATTCACCCCTCCACTTT.

The chain uses TRBV5-1 and TRBJ2-7; 11 nucleotides line up with TRBD2. The CDR3 runs 15 residues. V shed 0 bases and J 3 bases; nucleotides not matched to a gene: 2. Looked up from germline, CDR1 is SGHRS and CDR2 is YFSETQ. The CDR3 region is CASSLEGLADYEQYF. CDR3 nucleotide sequence: TGCGCCAGCAGCTTGGAGGGACTAGCGGACTACGAGCAGTACTTC.

The table lists this clone with a few counts. The CDR3 here is CASKATGGNEQFF. DNA of the CDR3: TGTGCCAGCAAAGCTACGGGGGGTAATGAGCAGTTCTTC. The chain combines TRBV28 with TRBJ2-1, with 7 bases aligning to TRBD2. CDR3 length: 13 residues. The V segment lost 7 bases and the J segment 7 bases; nucleotides outside the gene matches: 7. CDR1 is MDHEN and CDR2 is SYDVKM in the germline V gene.

The chain uses TRBV6-5 and TRBJ1-1, with TRBD1 as a possible D gene (5 bases). Germline CDR1 MNHEY, CDR2 SVGAGI. CDR3 size: 12 residues. V gave up 0 bases and J gave up 11 bases, with 10 bases separating them. CDR3 DNA sequence: TGTGCCAGCAGTTACTCGGGCGGGGCCGCTTTCTTT. Its protein product is CASSYSGGAAFF.

This clone was counted once. The chain couples TRBV5-1 to TRBJ2-3; 13 nucleotides line up with TRBD2. J was trimmed by 1 base and V by 4 bases; bases with no gene match: 0. The CDR3 spans 15 residues. CDR1 and CDR2 from the germline V gene are SGHRS and YFSETQ. This CDR3 is CASSGLAGGTDTQYF. CDR3 nucleotide sequence: TGCGCCAGCAGCGGACTAGCGGGAGGCACAGATACGCAGTATTTT.

The chain is built from TRBV3-1 (or the pseudogene TRBV3-2) and TRBJ1-2, with D uncertain. V was pared by 4 bases and J by 0 bases, with 15 bases between. Germline CDR1 and CDR2: LGHDT and YNNKEL (reference sequence). The CDR3 extends over 16 amino acids. CDR3 bases: TGTGCCAGCAGCCCCCTAGGAACCCAGACTAACTATGGCTACACCTTC. This translates into CASSPLGTQTNYGYTF.

This clone occurred a few times. This chain connects TRBV10-3 to TRBJ2-5, with D possibly matching TRBD1 (5 bases). Per germline, CDR1 ENHRY and CDR2 SYGVKD. Trimming removed 11 bases from V and 2 bases from J, with 21 bases in between. The CDR3 runs 15 residues. The CDR3 protein is CASTWGREGQETQYF. The CDR3 DNA reads TGTGCCTCCACGTGGGGCAGAGAAGGACAAGAGACCCAGTACTTC.

The V and J genes are TRBV19 and TRBJ2-7; 8 nucleotides line up with TRBD2. Germline V CDR1 and CDR2: LNHDA, SQIVND (reference sequence). CDR3 length equals 15 residues. Trimming at V came to 3 bases and at J to 5 bases, leaving 9 bases not matched to a gene. The CDR3 spells CASSMSSGSPHEQYF. CDR3 nucleotides: TGTGCCAGTAGTATGTCAAGCGGGAGCCCCCACGAGCAGTACTTC.

This sequence joins TRBV28 and TRBJ1-5; D is undetermined. Germline V CDR1 and CDR2: MDHEN, SYDVKM. Trimming cost V 5 bases and J 0 bases, with 14 bases left between them. CDR3 size: 16 residues. The CDR3 sequence: CASSPPRQDSNQPQHF. The CDR3 DNA is TGTGCCAGCAGTCCCCCAAGACAAGATAGCAATCAGCCCCAGCATTTT.

The rearrangement links TRBV6-4 to TRBJ1-2; TRBD1 agrees at 9 bases. J was trimmed by 3 bases and V by 3 bases; bases with no gene match: 5. The germline CDR1 and CDR2 sequences are MRHNA and SNTAGT. There are 15 residues in the CDR3. The DNA for the CDR3 is TGTGCCAGCAGTGAAACGGGACAGGGACACTATGGCTACACCTTC. It codes for CASSETGQGHYGYTF.

This clone was seen a handful of times. J is TRBJ1-5 and V is TRBV7-8, with 8 bases that match TRBD1. Germline-derived CDR1 and CDR2 are SGHVS and FQNEAQ. The V segment lost 2 bases and the J segment 6 bases; nucleotides outside the gene matches: 6. The CDR3 length is 15 residues. CDR3: CASSLRTGNGQPQHF. The CDR3 coding sequence is TGTGCCAGCAGCTTACGGACAGGGAATGGTCAGCCCCAGCATTTT.

The chain carries TRBV6-5 and TRBJ1-3; D remains ambiguous. Trimming cost V 6 bases and J 0 bases, with 9 bases left between them. Germline V gene data show CDR1 as MNHEY and CDR2 as SVGAGI. This CDR3 region has 14 residues. The CDR3 reads CASSISFSGNTIYF. The CDR3 coding sequence is TGTGCCAGCAGCATCAGTTTCTCTGGAAACACCATATATTTT.

The V call is TRBV18, the J call TRBJ1-1; 8 bases agree with TRBD1. After removal of 3 bases from V and 4 bases from J, the junction contained 10 bases not matched to a gene. In germline, CDR1 is KGHSH, CDR2 LQKENI. The CDR3 is 16 amino acids. The CDR3 DNA sequence: TGTGCCAGCTCACCTCAGGTCGACAGGGGAGGCACTGAAGCTTTCTTT. This encodes CASSPQVDRGGTEAFF. Filled out from reference TRBV18 and TRBJ1-1, the complete variable domain reads NAGVMQNPRHLVRRRGQEARLRCSPMKGHSHVYWYRQLPEEGLKFMVYLQKENIIDESGMPKERFSAEFPKEGPSILRIQQVVRGDSAAYFCASSPQVDRGGTEAFFGQGTRLTVV.

The V call is TRBV28, the J call TRBJ1-2; D is possibly TRBD1 (6 bases). In germline, CDR1 is MDHEN, CDR2 SYDVKM. The CDR3 is made up of 12 amino acids. V lost 7 bases, J lost 8 bases, and 14 bases lay in between. The CDR3 DNA sequence: TGTGCCAGCACTAACAGGGAAGACGGCTACACCTTC. Translated, it gives CASTNREDGYTF.

This clone showed up just once. The chain has TRBV11-3 and TRBJ2-7; a possible D gene is TRBD1 (7 bases). This CDR3 spans 12 amino acids. The germline gives CDR1 SGHNT, CDR2 YENEEA. Trimming pared 8 bases from V and 6 bases from J, leaving 14 bases between. CDR3 in DNA: TGTGCCAGCGGATTCCAGGGGGGCGAGCAGTACTTC. Translated, it gives CASGFQGGEQYF.